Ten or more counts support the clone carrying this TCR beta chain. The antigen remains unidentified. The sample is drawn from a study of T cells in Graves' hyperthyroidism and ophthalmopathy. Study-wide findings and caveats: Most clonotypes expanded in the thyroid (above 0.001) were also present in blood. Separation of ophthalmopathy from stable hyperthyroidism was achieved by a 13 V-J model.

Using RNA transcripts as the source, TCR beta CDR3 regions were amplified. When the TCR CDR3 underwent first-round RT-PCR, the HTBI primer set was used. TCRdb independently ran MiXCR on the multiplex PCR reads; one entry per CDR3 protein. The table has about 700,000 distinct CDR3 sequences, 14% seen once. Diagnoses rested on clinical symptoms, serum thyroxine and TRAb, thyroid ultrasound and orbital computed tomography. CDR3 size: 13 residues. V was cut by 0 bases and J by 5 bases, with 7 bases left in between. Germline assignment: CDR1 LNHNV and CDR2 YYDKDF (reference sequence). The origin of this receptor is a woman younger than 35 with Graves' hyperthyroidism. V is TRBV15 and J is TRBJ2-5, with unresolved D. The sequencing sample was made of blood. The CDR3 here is CATSRDSLETQYF. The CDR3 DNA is TGTGCCACCAGCAGAGATTCCCTTGAGACCCAGTACTTC.